This TCR beta chain was obtained from a study of Ad26.COV2.S vaccination and SARS-CoV-2 variants. TCRdb's table, derived via immunoSEQ multiplex PCR, lists solely in-frame clones and lacks some. The repertoire holds around 450,000 clones, with about 90% as singletons. Study-level results: Spike-specific TCR breadth was greater in vaccine than placebo recipients. Placebo recipients and vaccine recipients were similar in non-spike TCR breadth.

In regard to this clone: Its antigen is still unknown.

V lost 4 bases and J lost 2; bases outside the gene matches: 14. CDR1 and CDR2 (germline): SGHVS, FNYEAQ. This CDR3 contains 17 residues. The sample's treatment: about 20 received Ad26.COV2.S at low or high dose, single or two shots; 5 received placebo; per-sample allocation not given. Sampling happened 63 days after the first vaccine or placebo injection. Immunization relied on an Ad26 vector, which expressed Wuhan-strain SARS-CoV-2 spike. This TCR was recovered from a person aged 18-60 years who received the Ad26.COV2.S COVID-19 vaccine or a placebo. The V and J genes are TRBV7-6 and TRBJ2-7, with 7 nucleotides matching TRBD2. This specimen was peripheral blood, taken in a trial of Ad26.COV2.S vaccine versus placebo. The CDR3 loop reads CASSSPEGREWAYEQYF. The CDR3 DNA sequence: TGTGCCAGCAGCTCCCCGGAGGGGCGGGAGTGGGCCTACGAGCAGTACTTC.